This T cell receptor beta chain was sequenced for a study of blood T cells in healthy people across ages. The V gene's germline CDR1 is MNHNS and CDR2 SASEGT. Trimming left V 5 bases short and J 1 base short, with 20 bases between. The CDR3 has 17 residues. Next came a second PCR, run for about 7 to 11 cycles, which used a sample-barcoded 5' primer along with a J-beta primer mix. Using its own MiXCR run on the 5' RACE reads, TCRdb lists one record per CDR3 protein. The sample holds 750,000 to 950,000 distinct CDR3 sequences, about a quarter seen once. Study-level results: TCR beta diversity per million T cells fell roughly linearly with age. A strong correlation was seen between TCR beta diversity and naive T cell percentage. Expanded clonotype changes were possibly confounded by unknown donor CMV status.

As regards this clonotype: The antigen is unknown.

This sample was shared with a second study, whose subject was T cells of mothers and their children.

The source material was blood. The genes are TRBV6-1 and TRBJ2-5; maybe TRBD2 (7 bases). This clonotype was sampled from a boy between 5 and 17 years old in good health. The CDR3 sequence is CASSTWMAGASQETQYF. The CDR3 bases are TGTGCCAGCAGTACCTGGATGGCGGGGGCGTCCCAAGAGACCCAGTACTTC.